This TCR beta chain was captured in a study of cytomegalovirus exposure and HLA in healthy donors. About this clone: The antigen remains unidentified.

The germline V and J ends were trimmed by 4 bases and 0 bases, with 11 bases remaining between them. The CDR3 covers 15 residues. CDR1 is SGHTS, CDR2 YDEGEE, per germline. Broader study findings: Later analysis suggested most CMV-associated TCR beta chains were HLA-restricted. A later analysis reportedly found that, within productive TCRs, an Asian-associated ancestry cluster had fewer N-insertions than the mean observed across the roughly 630 donors.

With 60 Vbeta and 13 Jbeta primers, the PCR was carried out. Clones were read by immunoSEQ multiplex PCR, and TCRdb kept only the in-frame ones, dropping some. Among under 200,000 clones listed, 75% to 85% were seen once. These donors, healthy bone marrow donors, were studied. This chain joins TRBV5-8 and TRBJ1-3; tentatively, D is TRBD1 (5 bases). The sample was PBMCs. The TCR sequence derives from a female donor in good health and CMV-seronegative. CDR3 in DNA: TGTGCCAGCAGCCTTGGGACTGTCTCTGGAAACACCATATATTTT. It specifies CASSLGTVSGNTIYF.